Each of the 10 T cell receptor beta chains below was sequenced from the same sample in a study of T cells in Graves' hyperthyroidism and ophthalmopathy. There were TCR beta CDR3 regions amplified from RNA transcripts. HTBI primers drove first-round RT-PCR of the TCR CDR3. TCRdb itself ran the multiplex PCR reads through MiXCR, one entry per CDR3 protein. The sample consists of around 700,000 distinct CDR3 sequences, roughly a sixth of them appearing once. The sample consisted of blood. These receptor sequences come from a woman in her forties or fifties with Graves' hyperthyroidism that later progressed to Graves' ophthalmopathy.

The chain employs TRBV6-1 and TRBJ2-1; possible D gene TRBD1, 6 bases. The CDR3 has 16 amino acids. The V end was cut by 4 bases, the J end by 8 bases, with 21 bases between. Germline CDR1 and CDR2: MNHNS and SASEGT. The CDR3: CASSGRTGIKTHEQFF. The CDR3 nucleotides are TGTGCCAGCAGTGGGCGTACAGGGATTAAGACCCATGAGCAGTTCTTC.

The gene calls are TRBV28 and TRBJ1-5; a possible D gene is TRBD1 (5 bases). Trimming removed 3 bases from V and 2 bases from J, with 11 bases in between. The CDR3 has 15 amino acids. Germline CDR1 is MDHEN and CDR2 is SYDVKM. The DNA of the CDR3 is TGTGCCAGCAGTTTCGACAGAGGGGGCAATCAGCCCCAGCATTTT. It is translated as CASSFDRGGNQPQHF.

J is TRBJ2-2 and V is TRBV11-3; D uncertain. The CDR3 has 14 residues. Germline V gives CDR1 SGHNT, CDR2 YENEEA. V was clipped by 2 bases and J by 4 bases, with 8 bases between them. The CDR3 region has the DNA TGTGCCAGCAGCTTATCTCAGGCCACCGGGGAGCTGTTTTTT. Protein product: CASSLSQATGELFF.

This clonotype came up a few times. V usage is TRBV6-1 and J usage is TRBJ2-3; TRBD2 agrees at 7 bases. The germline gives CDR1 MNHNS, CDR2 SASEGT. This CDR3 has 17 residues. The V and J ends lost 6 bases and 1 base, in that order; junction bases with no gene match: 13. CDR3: CASRGFFSSGRTDTQYF. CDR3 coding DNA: TGTGCCAGCAGGGGATTCTTCTCTAGCGGCCGCACAGATACGCAGTATTTT.

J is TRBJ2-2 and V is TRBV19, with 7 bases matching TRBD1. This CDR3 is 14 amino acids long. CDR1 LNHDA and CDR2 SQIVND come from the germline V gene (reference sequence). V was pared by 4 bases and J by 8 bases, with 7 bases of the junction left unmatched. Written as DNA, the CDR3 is TGTGCCAGTAGTAGAGGGGACAGTCTTGGGGAGCTGTTTTTT. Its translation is CASSRGDSLGELFF.

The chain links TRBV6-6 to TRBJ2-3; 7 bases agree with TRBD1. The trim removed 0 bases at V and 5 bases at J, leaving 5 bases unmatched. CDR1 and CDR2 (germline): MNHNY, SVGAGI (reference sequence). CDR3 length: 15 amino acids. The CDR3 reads CASSYSGQTLDTQYF. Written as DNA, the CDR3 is TGTGCCAGCAGTTACTCGGGACAGACACTAGATACGCAGTATTTT.

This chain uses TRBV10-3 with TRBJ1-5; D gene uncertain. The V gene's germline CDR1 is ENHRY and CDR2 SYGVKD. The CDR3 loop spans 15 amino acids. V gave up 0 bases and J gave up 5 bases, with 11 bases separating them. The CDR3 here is CAISESWRADQPQHF. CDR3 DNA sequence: TGTGCCATCAGTGAGTCCTGGAGGGCTGATCAGCCCCAGCATTTT.

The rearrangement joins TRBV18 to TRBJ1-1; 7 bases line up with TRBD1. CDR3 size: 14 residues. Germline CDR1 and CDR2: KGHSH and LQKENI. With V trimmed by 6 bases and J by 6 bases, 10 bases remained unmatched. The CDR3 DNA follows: TGTGCCAGCTCCCCTATCGACAGGGCGGCTGAAGCTTTCTTT. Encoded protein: CASSPIDRAAEAFF. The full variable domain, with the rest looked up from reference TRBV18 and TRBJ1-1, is NAGVMQNPRHLVRRRGQEARLRCSPMKGHSHVYWYRQLPEEGLKFMVYLQKENIIDESGMPKERFSAEFPKEGPSILRIQQVVRGDSAAYFCASSPIDRAAEAFFGQGTRLTVV.

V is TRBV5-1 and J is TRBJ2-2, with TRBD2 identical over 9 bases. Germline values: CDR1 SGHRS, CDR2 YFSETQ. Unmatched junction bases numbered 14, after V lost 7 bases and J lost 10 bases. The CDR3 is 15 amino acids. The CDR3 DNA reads TGCGCCAGCGGAAGCGGGGGGCAAAACACCAAGGAGCTGTTTTTT. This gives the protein CASGSGGQNTKELFF.

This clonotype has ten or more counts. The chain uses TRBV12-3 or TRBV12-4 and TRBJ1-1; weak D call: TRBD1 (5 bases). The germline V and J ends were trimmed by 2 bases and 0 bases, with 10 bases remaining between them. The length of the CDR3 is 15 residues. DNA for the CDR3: TGTGCCAGCAGTTTACAGGGAATTATGAACACTGAAGCTTTCTTT. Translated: CASSLQGIMNTEAFF.